The sequence of this T cell receptor (beta chain) was determined in a study of CD8 T cells in ankylosing spondylitis. Per germline, CDR1 SGHDN and CDR2 FVKESK. This CDR3 contains 13 residues. V dropped 4 bases and J dropped 0 bases, with 6 bases sitting between them. There are many counts of this clonotype. From the 5' RACE reads, TCRdb called clonotypes with MiXCR, one entry per CDR3 protein. The sample records roughly 150,000 distinct CDR3 sequences, 9.8% being singletons. The sequence derives from a female donor with ankylosing spondylitis or in good health (not recorded which). The chain couples TRBV14 to TRBJ1-1; D gene unclear. Sequencing was done on a sample of blood, either unsorted or a sorted T cell fraction (not recorded which). This CDR3 reads CASSPLLNTEAFF. Here the CDR3 DNA reads TGTGCCAGCAGCCCACTATTGAACACTGAAGCTTTCTTT.